These T cell receptor beta chains were read from a single sample in a study of blood T cell repertoires in COVID-19. The data were produced by immunoSEQ multiplex PCR, yet TCRdb's version contains in-frame clones alone and is incomplete. The sample gives fewer than 130,000 clones, 70% to 90% of which show up once; 4.5% to 5% is in the top ten. Sequencing was performed on peripheral blood. Receptors originate from a human donor in a cohort sampled during active COVID-19. Each CDR3 is given with its conserved first and last residue. D genes are given only for firm matches.

D	V	J	CDR3	DNA
TRBD2	TRBV6-5	TRBJ2-3	CASSTGGAGPDTQYF	TGTGCCAGCAGTACCGGGGGGGCCGGCCCAGATACGCAGTATTTT
TRBD2	TRBV4-2	TRBJ2-5	CASSLNQAGVKETQYF	TGTGCCAGCAGCTTGAATCAAGCGGGGGTAAAGGAGACCCAGTACTTC
NA	TRBV3-1/TRBV3-2	TRBJ1-1	CASSPRVVGTEAFF	TGTGCCAGCAGTCCCAGGGTTGTGGGCACTGAAGCTTTCTTT
TRBD1	TRBV9	TRBJ1-3	CASSAGTGELNTIYF	TGTGCCAGCAGCGCCGGGACAGGGGAACTGAACACCATATATTTT
TRBD1	TRBV6-5	TRBJ2-7	CASRLRGTGDKQYF	TGTGCCAGCAGACTGAGAGGGACAGGGGATAAGCAGTACTTC
NA	TRBV11-2	TRBJ1-2	CASSRAGGGGYGYTF	TGTGCCAGCAGCCGCGCGGGGGGAGGGGGCTATGGCTACACCTTC
NA	TRBV30	TRBJ2-6	CARDQGYGANVLTF	TGTGCCCGTGACCAGGGTTATGGGGCCAACGTCCTGACTTTC
TRBD1	TRBV5-4	TRBJ2-2	CASSPGTENTGELFF	TGTGCCAGCAGCCCCGGGACAGAGAACACCGGGGAGCTGTTTTTT
NA	TRBV25-1	TRBJ2-1	CASSPNNEQFF	TGTGCCAGCAGTCCCAACAATGAGCAGTTCTTC
NA	TRBV14	TRBJ2-1	CASSQTDYYYNEQFF	TGTGCCAGCAGCCAAACGGACTATTACTACAATGAGCAGTTCTTC